Listed here are 24 T cell receptor beta chains from one sample, sequenced in a study of blood T cell repertoires in COVID-19. TCRdb keeps only in-frame clones here, not all; method: immunoSEQ multiplex PCR. The table has more than 200,000 clones, around 85% seen once; the top ten hold roughly 4%. Sequencing was carried out using peripheral blood. These receptors all come from a woman between 35 and 50 years old with active or convalescent COVID-19.

The J gene is TRBJ2-1, the V gene TRBV7-3; 12 bases map to TRBD1. The germline V gene has CDR1 SGHTA and CDR2 FQGTGA. This CDR3 comprises 15 residues. The J segment lost 7 bases and the V segment lost 0 bases, leaving 1 base of the junction unmatched. CDR3 nucleotide sequence: TGTGCCAGCAGCTTAACGGGACAGGGGGCAAATGAGCAGTTCTTC. Its translation: CASSLTGQGANEQFF.

The chain couples TRBV7-6 to TRBJ1-2; 12 bases are a match to TRBD1. The germline V gene has CDR1 SGHVS and CDR2 FNYEAQ. The CDR3 totals 17 residues. Unmatched junction bases numbered 10, after V lost 5 bases and J lost 3 bases. The CDR3 spells CASSPGGTGGMDYGYTF. In nucleotides, the CDR3 is TGTGCCAGCAGCCCTGGGGGGACAGGGGGCATGGACTATGGCTACACCTTC.

The chain uses TRBV7-8 and TRBJ2-5; TRBD2 might be the D (6 bases). V was clipped by 7 bases and J by 4 bases, with 19 bases between them. The V gene's germline CDR1 is SGHVS and CDR2 FQNEAQ. CDR3 length: 15 residues. CDR3 bases: TGTGCCAGCACCTCCCTAAGGGCGGGGCGAGAGACCCAGTACTTC. Amino acid sequence: CASTSLRAGRETQYF.

The chain uses TRBV28 and TRBJ1-3; 8 bases agree with TRBD1. Trimming removed 8 bases from V and 4 bases from J; junction bases left unmatched: 7. Per germline, CDR1 MDHEN and CDR2 SYDVKM. The length of the CDR3 is 14 residues. Written as DNA, the CDR3 is TGTGCCAGCTCGGACAGGGTTTGGGGAAACACCATATATTTT. This translates into CASSDRVWGNTIYF.

In this sample, this clone turned up many times. The rearrangement uses TRBV12-5 and TRBJ1-2, with D possibly matching TRBD1 (6 bases). The V gene's germline CDR1 is LGHNT and CDR2 FRNRAP. The length of the CDR3 is 12 residues. V lost 5 bases to trimming and J lost 7 bases, with 11 bases between them. This chain's CDR3 is CASGQQGRGYTF. The CDR3 DNA follows: TGTGCTAGTGGTCAACAGGGACGTGGCTACACCTTC.

This clone was observed once. The V and J genes are TRBV23-1 and TRBJ1-2; D gene uncertain. TRBV23-1 is flagged as an ORF with uncertain function. The CDR3 length is 14 residues. Between the trimmed V and J ends, which lost 0 bases and 3 bases, there was a span of 8 bases. This CDR3 is CASSQSRGYYGYTF. The CDR3 region has the DNA TGCGCCAGCAGTCAATCGAGAGGGTACTATGGCTACACCTTC.

This clone was seen only a few times. V gene TRBV7-8 combines with J gene TRBJ1-3; a weak D match, TRBD1 (5 bases). Trimming stripped 2 bases from V and 0 bases from J, with 14 bases between. Per the germline V gene, CDR1 is SGHVS and CDR2 is FQNEAQ. This CDR3 contains 17 residues. The CDR3 nucleotides read TGTGCCAGCAGCTTAATAAATCAGGGACTCTCTGGAAACACCATATATTTT. It yields the protein CASSLINQGLSGNTIYF.

This clone was seen a single time. This chain joins TRBV6-1 and TRBJ1-1; D possibly corresponds to TRBD1 (5 bases). This CDR3 spans 12 amino acids. The germline V gene has CDR1 MNHNS and CDR2 SASEGT. The V gene lost 7 bases and the J gene lost 5 bases, with 11 bases spanning the gap. CDR3 DNA: TGTGCCAGCACGGGGGGAGGGACTGAAGCTTTCTTT. Its protein is CASTGGGTEAFF.

The chain couples TRBV27 to TRBJ2-7; possibly TRBD2 for D (7 bases). Germline loops: CDR1 MNHEY, CDR2 SMNVEV (reference sequence). The CDR3 covers 15 residues. V gave up 5 bases and J gave up 3 bases, with 17 bases separating them. The CDR3 region is CASSPHGGGLYEQYF. CDR3 bases: TGTGCCAGCAGTCCCCACGGCGGGGGCCTCTACGAGCAGTACTTC.

V is TRBV6-1 and J is TRBJ1-1; D remains ambiguous. Trimming removed 1 base at V and 0 bases at J, with 9 bases between. Germline lookup yields CDR1 MNHNS and CDR2 SASEGT. CDR3 length equals 15 residues. CDR3 loop: CASSEGRNMNTEAFF. In nucleotides, the CDR3 is TGTGCCAGCAGTGAAGGTCGCAACATGAACACTGAAGCTTTCTTT.

This clone turned up a few times. This chain connects TRBV4-2 to TRBJ1-1; D gene unclear. Germline assignment: CDR1 LGHNA and CDR2 YNFKEQ. V lost 1 base and J 7 bases, leaving 13 bases between the germline ends. This CDR3 region has 14 residues. CDR3 loop: CASSQVRLSSEAFF. In DNA, the CDR3 is TGTGCCAGCAGCCAAGTAAGATTATCCAGTGAAGCTTTCTTT.

The chain links TRBV2 to TRBJ1-1, with D uncertain. In germline, CDR1 is SNHLY, CDR2 FYNNEI. The CDR3 loop spans 14 amino acids. Between the trimmed V and J ends, which lost 3 bases and 2 bases, there was a span of 10 bases. The CDR3 nucleotides are TGTGCCAGCAGTGAGGAGAGGGATAACACTGAAGCTTTCTTT. This codes for CASSEERDNTEAFF.

The chain couples TRBV7-9 to TRBJ2-5, with 10 bases identical to TRBD1. This CDR3 spans 16 amino acids. With V trimmed by 5 bases and J by 0 bases, 6 bases remained unmatched. Germline CDR1 is SEHNR and CDR2 is FQNEAQ (reference sequence). The CDR3: CASSPIGTGDQETQYF. Here the CDR3 DNA reads TGTGCCAGCAGCCCCATCGGGACAGGGGACCAAGAGACCCAGTACTTC.

This clone was observed many times. V usage is TRBV28 and J usage is TRBJ1-2, with D unclear. This CDR3 is 11 amino acids long. The V end was cut by 10 bases, the J end by 11 bases, with 17 bases between. Germline CDR1 MDHEN, CDR2 SYDVKM. CDR3 in DNA: TGTGCCACCTTTGGAGATTCTGGTTACACCTTC. The encoded protein is CATFGDSGYTF.

The chain links TRBV6-5 to TRBJ2-7, with TRBD1 identical over 8 bases. J gave up 3 bases and V 9 bases, and 10 bases lay outside the gene matches. The germline V gene encodes CDR1 MNHEY and CDR2 SVGAGI. The CDR3 sequence is 14 residues long. The CDR3 nucleotides are TGTGCCAGTTCCCACCGGGACAGGCTCTACGAGCAGTACTTC. Translating it yields CASSHRDRLYEQYF.

The chain combines TRBV28 with TRBJ1-2; the match to TRBD1 covers 10 bases. V dropped 4 bases and J dropped 3; count of bases not matched to a gene: 5. CDR1 is MDHEN, CDR2 SYDVKM, per germline. The CDR3 runs 15 residues. In DNA, the CDR3 is TGTGCCAGCAGTTCGGGACAGGGGAAGGACTATGGCTACACCTTC. This codes for CASSSGQGKDYGYTF.

V gene TRBV3-1 (or the pseudogene TRBV3-2) combines with J gene TRBJ2-4, with 7 bases aligning to TRBD1. V was clipped by 4 bases and J by 0 bases; unmatched bases: 6. The CDR3 extends over 16 amino acids. Germline V CDR1 and CDR2: LGHDT, YNNKEL (reference sequence). The CDR3 sequence: CASSPTGNLAKNIQYF. The CDR3 bases are TGTGCCAGCAGCCCGACAGGGAATCTAGCCAAAAACATTCAGTACTTC.

This clone was seen a few times. The rearrangement joins TRBV5-4 to TRBJ1-2, with TRBD1 matching over 7 bases. Germline assignment: CDR1 SGHNT and CDR2 YYREEE (reference sequence). The CDR3 is 13 amino acids. V was clipped by 1 base and J by 8 bases; unmatched bases: 5. The CDR3: CASSLTGVRGYTF. CDR3 nucleotides: TGTGCCAGCAGCTTGACAGGGGTGCGCGGCTACACCTTC. Drawing the rest from reference TRBV5-4 and TRBJ1-2, the complete variable domain is ETGVTQSPTHLIKTRGQQVTLRCSSQSGHNTVSWYQQALGQGPQFIFQYYREEENGRGNFPPRFSGLQFPNYSSELNVNALELDDSALYLCASSLTGVRGYTFGSGTRLTVV.

This clone showed up just once. V usage is TRBV6-1 and J usage is TRBJ2-7, with D uncertain. The CDR3 spans 13 residues. V was shortened by 3 bases and J by 0 bases, with 6 bases between the two germline ends. CDR1 is MNHNS, CDR2 SASEGT, per germline. CDR3 coding DNA: TGTGCCAGCAGTGAGGGCAGCTCCTACGAGCAGTACGTC. Residues: CASSEGSSYEQYV.

The chain carries TRBV19 and TRBJ2-7, with TRBD2 as a possible D gene (6 bases). The germline V gene has CDR1 LNHDA and CDR2 SQIVND (reference sequence). The CDR3 has 13 residues. Trimming pared 9 bases from V and 2 bases from J, leaving 14 bases between. CDR3 protein: CASAPGLPYEQYF. Written as DNA, the CDR3 is TGTGCCAGCGCCCCGGGACTCCCCTACGAGCAGTACTTC.

This sequence joins TRBV5-4 and TRBJ2-3; D gene ambiguous. The CDR3 runs to 13 residues. Germline V gene lookup returns CDR1 SGHNT and CDR2 YYREEE (reference sequence). Trimming removed 0 bases at V and 4 bases at J, with 6 bases between. The CDR3 region is CASSLGEADTQYF. The CDR3 DNA reads TGTGCCAGCAGCTTGGGAGAAGCAGATACGCAGTATTTT.

The chain employs TRBV28 and TRBJ2-3, with unresolved D. V dropped 6 bases and J dropped 4 bases, with 5 bases sitting between them. Germline V gives CDR1 MDHEN, CDR2 SYDVKM. CDR3 length: 11 amino acids. As DNA, the CDR3 is TGTGCCAGCAGCAACTCAGATACGCAGTATTTT. Encoded protein: CASSNSDTQYF.

V usage is TRBV5-4 and J usage is TRBJ2-1, with D unresolved. The germline V gene encodes CDR1 SGHNT and CDR2 YYREEE (reference sequence). The CDR3 is made up of 13 amino acids. Trimming shortened V by 0 bases and J by 6 bases, and 7 bases separated the two germline ends. This chain's CDR3 is CASSLVSSNEQFF. The CDR3 nucleotides read TGTGCCAGCAGCTTGGTTAGCAGCAATGAGCAGTTCTTC. Combining the CDR3 with reference TRBV5-4 and TRBJ2-1 gives the whole variable domain ETGVTQSPTHLIKTRGQQVTLRCSSQSGHNTVSWYQQALGQGPQFIFQYYREEENGRGNFPPRFSGLQFPNYSSELNVNALELDDSALYLCASSLVSSNEQFFGPGTRLTVL.

The rearrangement links TRBV18 to TRBJ1-4; TRBD1 agrees at 8 bases. The germline gives CDR1 KGHSH, CDR2 LQKENI. The CDR3 is 16 amino acids. V dropped 3 bases and J dropped 5; count of bases not matched to a gene: 8. CDR3 sequence (DNA): TGTGCCAGCTCACCCTCAACCGGGACAGGAAATGAAAAACTGTTTTTT. This sequence encodes CASSPSTGTGNEKLFF.